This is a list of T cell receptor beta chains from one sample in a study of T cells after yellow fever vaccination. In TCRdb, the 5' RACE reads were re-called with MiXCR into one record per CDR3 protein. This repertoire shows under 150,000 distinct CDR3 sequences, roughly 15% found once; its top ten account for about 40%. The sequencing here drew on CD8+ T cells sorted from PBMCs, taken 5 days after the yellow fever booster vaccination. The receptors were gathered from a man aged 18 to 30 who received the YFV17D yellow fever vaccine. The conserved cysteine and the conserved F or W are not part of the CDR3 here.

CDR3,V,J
ASSQGIEVREQF,TRBV3-1,TRBJ2-1
ATRSSGSNTEAF,TRBV24-1,TRBJ1-1
AWTSGQLYYGYT,TRBV30,TRBJ1-2
ASRLEVGTGEFSVNTEAF,TRBV6-1,TRBJ1-1
ASSPSAVGFGNQPQH,TRBV7-9,TRBJ1-5
ALARGTEAF,TRBV7-9,TRBJ1-1
ASSFVGGLTNYGYT,TRBV7-2,TRBJ1-2
ATLSAQAVYEQY,TRBV6-6,TRBJ2-7
ASRPRADTQY,TRBV23-1,TRBJ2-3
SARVVNTEAF,TRBV20-1,TRBJ1-1
ASSSPTGGPYNEQF,TRBV7-2,TRBJ2-1
ASSSVRTSGPGVGETQY,TRBV11-2,TRBJ2-5
ASSPTEVSPLH,TRBV3-1,TRBJ1-6
ASSLAKTAF,TRBV7-8,TRBJ1-1
ASSPLAGGPGELF,TRBV6-2/TRBV6-3,TRBJ2-2
ASSFGTGALNEAF,TRBV7-6,TRBJ1-1
ASTSGMSSTDTQY,TRBV19,TRBJ2-3
ASTTLGVGAGELF,TRBV6-5,TRBJ2-2
SGILAGGRETQY,TRBV29-1,TRBJ2-5
ASSYSPGTSYGYT,TRBV13,TRBJ1-2
ASSQVGGDIEF,TRBV4-1,TRBJ2-1
ASRSGQGSYNEQF,TRBV5-1,TRBJ2-1
ATKDRGRHEQF,TRBV13,TRBJ2-1
ASSEGGTPLF,TRBV9,TRBJ2-1
ASSQGGQGNEKLF,TRBV4-2,TRBJ1-4
ASTEGRTIINEQF,TRBV6-2/TRBV6-3,TRBJ2-1
ASSLIGDRDNSPLH,TRBV7-9,TRBJ1-6
ASSYRLASEQF,TRBV4-1,TRBJ2-1
ASSLDFLGERAFYGYT,TRBV11-2,TRBJ1-2
ASSLSPASSYNSPLH,TRBV5-1,TRBJ1-6
ASRQDWGGPTDTQY,TRBV3-1,TRBJ2-3
ASSLPSGGIRETQY,TRBV7-9,TRBJ2-5
ATGQGGSFSGANVLT,TRBV15,TRBJ2-6
ASSTDSTDTQY,TRBV6-5,TRBJ2-3
ASSLRQGGGTDTQY,TRBV7-8,TRBJ2-3
ASSLPGQGANYGYT,TRBV7-2,TRBJ1-2
ASRRRQMNTEAF,TRBV5-1,TRBJ1-1
ASSQGRNTEAF,TRBV3-2,TRBJ1-1
ASTDYSGNTIY,TRBV5-1,TRBJ1-3
ASKDNTEAF,TRBV6-2/TRBV6-3,TRBJ1-1
ASSQIGVAYNEQF,TRBV4-1,TRBJ2-1
ASSQEGQGILEAEAF,TRBV3-1,TRBJ1-1
ASSYPDRTEAF,TRBV6-5,TRBJ1-1
SVAGGQTLLAKNIQY,TRBV29-1,TRBJ2-4
SARIAFNEQF,TRBV20-1,TRBJ2-1
ASSGTGALNTEAF,TRBV5-6,TRBJ1-1
ASSLGSGGVEKLF,TRBV7-9,TRBJ1-4
ASSSPRRVSSTEAF,TRBV7-9,TRBJ1-1
ASSQGPQGSYEQY,TRBV4-1,TRBJ2-7
ASSLGRGSGGLYNEQF,TRBV11-2,TRBJ2-1
ASKRMAGANVLT,TRBV19,TRBJ2-6
ASSYSQGRGLNYGYT,TRBV6-5,TRBJ1-2
ASSDDPDSNYGYT,TRBV5-1,TRBJ1-2
ASSPGFGFNTEAF,TRBV3-1,TRBJ1-1
ASSRPMNTEAF,TRBV11-1,TRBJ1-1
ASSLGPGGPLH,TRBV7-8,TRBJ1-6
ASSADGSNTGELF,TRBV19,TRBJ2-2
ASRDGGYEAF,TRBV12-3/TRBV12-4,TRBJ1-1